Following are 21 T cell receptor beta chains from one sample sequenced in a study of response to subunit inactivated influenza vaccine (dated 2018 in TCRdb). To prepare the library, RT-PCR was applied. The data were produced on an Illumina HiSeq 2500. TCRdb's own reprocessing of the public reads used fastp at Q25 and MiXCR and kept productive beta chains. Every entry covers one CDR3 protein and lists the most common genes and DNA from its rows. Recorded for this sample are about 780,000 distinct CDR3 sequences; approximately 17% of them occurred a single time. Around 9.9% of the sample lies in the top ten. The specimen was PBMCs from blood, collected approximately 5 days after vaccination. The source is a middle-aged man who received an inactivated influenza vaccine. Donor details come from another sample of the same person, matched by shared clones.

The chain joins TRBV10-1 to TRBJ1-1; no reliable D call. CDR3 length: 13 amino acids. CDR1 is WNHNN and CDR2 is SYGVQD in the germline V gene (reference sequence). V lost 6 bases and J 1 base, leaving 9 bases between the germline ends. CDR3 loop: CASSSVWNTEAFF. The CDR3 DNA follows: TGCGCCAGCAGCTCCGTCTGGAACACTGAAGCTTTCTTT.

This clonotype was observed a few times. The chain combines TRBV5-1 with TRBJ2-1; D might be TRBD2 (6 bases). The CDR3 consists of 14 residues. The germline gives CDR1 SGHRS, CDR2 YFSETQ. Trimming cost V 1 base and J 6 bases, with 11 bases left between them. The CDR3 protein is CASSLSLTSNEQFF. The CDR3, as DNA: TGCGCCAGCAGCTTGTCTTTGACTAGCAATGAGCAGTTCTTC.

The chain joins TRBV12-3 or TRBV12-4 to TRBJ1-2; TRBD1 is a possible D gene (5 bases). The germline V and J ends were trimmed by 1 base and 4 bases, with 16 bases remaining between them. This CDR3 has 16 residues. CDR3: CASSLGAGTLGYGYTF. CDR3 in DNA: TGTGCCAGCAGTTTAGGGGCAGGGACCTTGGGCTATGGCTACACCTTC.

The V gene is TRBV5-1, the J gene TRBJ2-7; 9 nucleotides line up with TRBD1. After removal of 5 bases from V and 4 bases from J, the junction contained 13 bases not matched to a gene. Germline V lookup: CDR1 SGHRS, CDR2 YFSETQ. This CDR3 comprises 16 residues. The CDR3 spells CASRPLPLGQGYEQYF. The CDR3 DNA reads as TGCGCCAGCAGACCCCTACCTCTGGGACAGGGTTACGAGCAGTACTTC. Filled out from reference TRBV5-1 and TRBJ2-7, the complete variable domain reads KAGVTQTPRYLIKTRGQQVTLSCSPISGHRSVSWYQQTPGQGLQFLFEYFSETQRNKGNFPGRFSGRQFSNSRSEMNVSTLELGDSALYLCASRPLPLGQGYEQYFGPGTRLTVT.

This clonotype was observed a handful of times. Written as DNA, the CDR3 is TGTGCCAGCAGTTACTCGGCGGGAGCGGGTTACGAGCAGTACTTC. It is translated as CASSYSAGAGYEQYF. The J gene is TRBJ2-7, the V gene TRBV6-5; 7 bases map to TRBD2. Germline V gene sequence: CDR1 MNHEY, CDR2 SVGAGI. V was clipped by 0 bases and J by 4 bases; unmatched bases: 6. This CDR3 spans 15 amino acids.

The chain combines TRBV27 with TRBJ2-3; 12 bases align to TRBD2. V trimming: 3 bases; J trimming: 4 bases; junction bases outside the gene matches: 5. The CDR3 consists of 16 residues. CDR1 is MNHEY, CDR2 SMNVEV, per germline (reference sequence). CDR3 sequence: CASSFSGLAGPDTQYF. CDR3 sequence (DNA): TGTGCCAGCAGTTTTTCTGGACTAGCGGGACCAGATACGCAGTATTTT.

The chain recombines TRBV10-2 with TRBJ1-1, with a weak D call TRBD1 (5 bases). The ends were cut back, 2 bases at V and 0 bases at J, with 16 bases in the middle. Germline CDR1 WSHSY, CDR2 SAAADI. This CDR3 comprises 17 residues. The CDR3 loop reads CASSEGAGTVLNTEAFF. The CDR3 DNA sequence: TGCGCCAGCAGTGAGGGCGCCGGGACCGTCCTGAACACTGAAGCTTTCTTT.

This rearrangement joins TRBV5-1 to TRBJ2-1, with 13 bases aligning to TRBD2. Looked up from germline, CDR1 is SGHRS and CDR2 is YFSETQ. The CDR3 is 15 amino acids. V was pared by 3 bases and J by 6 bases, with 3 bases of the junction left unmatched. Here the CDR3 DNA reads TGCGCCAGCAGCTCGACTAGCGGGGGGCTCAATGAGCAGTTCTTC. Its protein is CASSSTSGGLNEQFF.

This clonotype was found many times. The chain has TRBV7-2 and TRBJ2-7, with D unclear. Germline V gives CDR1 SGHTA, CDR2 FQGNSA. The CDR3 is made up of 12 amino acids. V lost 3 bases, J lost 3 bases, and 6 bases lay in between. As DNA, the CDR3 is TGTGCCAGCAGCTTGGACCTCTACGAGCAGTACTTC. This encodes CASSLDLYEQYF. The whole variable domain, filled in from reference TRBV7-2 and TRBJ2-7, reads GAGVSQSPSNKVTEKGKDVELRCDPISGHTALYWYRQSLGQGLEFLIYFQGNSAPDKSGLPSDRFSAERTGGSVSTLTIQRTQQEDSAVYLCASSLDLYEQYFGPGTRLTVT.

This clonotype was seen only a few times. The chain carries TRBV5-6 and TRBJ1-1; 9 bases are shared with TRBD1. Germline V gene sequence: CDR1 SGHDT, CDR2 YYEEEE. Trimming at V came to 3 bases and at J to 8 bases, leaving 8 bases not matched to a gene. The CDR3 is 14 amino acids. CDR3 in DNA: TGTGCCAGCAGCTGGGGACAGGGCCTATCCGAAGCTTTCTTT. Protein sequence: CASSWGQGLSEAFF.

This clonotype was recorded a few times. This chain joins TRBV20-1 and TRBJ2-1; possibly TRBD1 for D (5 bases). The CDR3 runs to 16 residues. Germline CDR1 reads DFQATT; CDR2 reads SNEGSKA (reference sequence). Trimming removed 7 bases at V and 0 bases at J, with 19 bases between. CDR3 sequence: CSVKGRRYSSYNEQFF. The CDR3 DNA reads TGCAGTGTTAAGGGGCGGCGGTATAGCTCCTACAATGAGCAGTTCTTC.

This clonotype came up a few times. The CDR3 DNA reads as TGCAGTGCCCCTCCCGGGACAGGGATGTACGAGCAGTACTTC. It encodes CSAPPGTGMYEQYF. This chain joins TRBV20-1 and TRBJ2-7; 9 bases are a match to TRBD1. CDR3 length: 14 residues. V lost 6 bases, J lost 4 bases, and 10 bases stayed unmatched. CDR1 and CDR2 from the germline V gene are DFQATT and SNEGSKA (reference sequence).

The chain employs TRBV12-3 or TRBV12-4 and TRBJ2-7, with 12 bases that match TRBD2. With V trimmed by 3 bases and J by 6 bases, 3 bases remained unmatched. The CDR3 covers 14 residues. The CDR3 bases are TGTGCCAGCAGTTTCCTAGCGGGAGGGAGCGAGCAGTACTTC. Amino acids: CASSFLAGGSEQYF.

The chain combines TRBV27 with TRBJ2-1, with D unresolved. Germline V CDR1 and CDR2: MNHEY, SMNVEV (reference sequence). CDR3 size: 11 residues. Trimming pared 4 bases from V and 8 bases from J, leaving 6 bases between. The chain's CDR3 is CASSYLYEQFF. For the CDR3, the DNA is TGTGCCAGCAGTTATCTGTATGAGCAGTTCTTC.

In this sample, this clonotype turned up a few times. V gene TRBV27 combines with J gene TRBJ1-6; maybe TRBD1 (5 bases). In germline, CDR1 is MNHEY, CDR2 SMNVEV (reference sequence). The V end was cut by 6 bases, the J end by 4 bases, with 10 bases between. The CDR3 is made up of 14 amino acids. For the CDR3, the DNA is TGTGCCAGCAGACGGGGGGAGTATAATTCACCCCTCCACTTT. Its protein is CASRRGEYNSPLHF.

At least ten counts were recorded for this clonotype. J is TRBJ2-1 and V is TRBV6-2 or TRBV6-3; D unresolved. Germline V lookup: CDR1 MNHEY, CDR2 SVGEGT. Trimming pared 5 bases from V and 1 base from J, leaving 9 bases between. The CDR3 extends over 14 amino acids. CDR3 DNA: TGTGCCAGCAGTAGGGCCGGTTCCTACAATGAGCAGTTCTTC. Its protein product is CASSRAGSYNEQFF.

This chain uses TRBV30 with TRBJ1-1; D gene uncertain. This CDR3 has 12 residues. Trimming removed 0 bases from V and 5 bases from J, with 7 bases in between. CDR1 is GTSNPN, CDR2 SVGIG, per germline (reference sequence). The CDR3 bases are TGTGCCTGGAGTGTATGGAGGACTGAAGCTTTCTTT. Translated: CAWSVWRTEAFF.

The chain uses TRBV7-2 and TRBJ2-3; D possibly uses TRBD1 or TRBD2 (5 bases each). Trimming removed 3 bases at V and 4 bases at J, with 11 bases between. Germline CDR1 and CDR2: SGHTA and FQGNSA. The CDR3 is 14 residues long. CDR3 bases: TGTGCCAGCAGCTTTAGGGGACGTGCAGATACGCAGTATTTT. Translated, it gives CASSFRGRADTQYF.

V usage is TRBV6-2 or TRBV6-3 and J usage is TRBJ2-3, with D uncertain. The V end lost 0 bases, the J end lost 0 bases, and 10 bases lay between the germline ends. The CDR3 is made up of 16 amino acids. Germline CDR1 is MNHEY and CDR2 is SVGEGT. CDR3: CASSYSIFPSTDTQYF. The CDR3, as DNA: TGTGCCAGCAGTTACTCGATCTTCCCTAGCACAGATACGCAGTATTTT.

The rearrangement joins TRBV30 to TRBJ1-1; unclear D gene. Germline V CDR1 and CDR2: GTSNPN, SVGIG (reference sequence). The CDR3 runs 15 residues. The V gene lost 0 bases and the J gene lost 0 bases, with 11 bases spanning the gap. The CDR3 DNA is TGTGCCTGGAGTGTTCGAGGGCCCTTGAACACTGAAGCTTTCTTT. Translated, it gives CAWSVRGPLNTEAFF.

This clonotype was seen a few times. The CDR3 nucleotides are TGTGCCAGCAGCCGGACTAGCGGGAGGATGACCGAGCAGTACTTC. This sequence encodes CASSRTSGRMTEQYF. V gene TRBV7-9 combines with J gene TRBJ2-7, with 14 bases aligning to TRBD2. Germline lookup yields CDR1 SEHNR and CDR2 FQNEAQ (reference sequence). This CDR3 has 15 amino acids. After removal of 5 bases from V and 6 bases from J, the junction contained 6 bases not matched to a gene.